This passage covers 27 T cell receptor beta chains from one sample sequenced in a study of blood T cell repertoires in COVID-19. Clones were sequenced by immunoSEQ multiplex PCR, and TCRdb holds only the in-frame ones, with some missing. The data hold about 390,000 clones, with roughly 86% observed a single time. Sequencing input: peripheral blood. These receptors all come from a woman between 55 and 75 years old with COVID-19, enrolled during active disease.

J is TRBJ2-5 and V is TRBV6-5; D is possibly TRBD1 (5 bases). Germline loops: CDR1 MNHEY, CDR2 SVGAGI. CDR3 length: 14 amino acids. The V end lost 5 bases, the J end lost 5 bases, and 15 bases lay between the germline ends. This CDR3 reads CASSKQTRGETQYF. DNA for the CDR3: TGTGCCAGCAGTAAACAGACAAGGGGCGAGACCCAGTACTTC.

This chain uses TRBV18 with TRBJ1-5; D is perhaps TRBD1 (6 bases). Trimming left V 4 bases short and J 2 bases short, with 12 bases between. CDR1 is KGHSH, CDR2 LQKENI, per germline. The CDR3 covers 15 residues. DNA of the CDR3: TGTGCCAGCTCACAACAGGGTGAGGGCAATCAGCCCCAGCATTTT. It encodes CASSQQGEGNQPQHF.

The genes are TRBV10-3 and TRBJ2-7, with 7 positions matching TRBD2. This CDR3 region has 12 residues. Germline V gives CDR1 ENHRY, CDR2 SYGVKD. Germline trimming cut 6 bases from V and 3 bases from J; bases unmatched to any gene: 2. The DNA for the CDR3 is TGTGCCATCAGAGGGACTAACTACGAGCAGTACTTC. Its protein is CAIRGTNYEQYF.

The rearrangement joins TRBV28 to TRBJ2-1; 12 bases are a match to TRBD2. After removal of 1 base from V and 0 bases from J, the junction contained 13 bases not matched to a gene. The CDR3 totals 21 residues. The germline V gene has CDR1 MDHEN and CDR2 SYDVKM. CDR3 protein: CASSLFVHGLAGPSSYNEQFF. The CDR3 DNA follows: TGTGCCAGCAGTTTATTCGTCCATGGACTAGCGGGGCCCAGCTCCTACAATGAGCAGTTCTTC. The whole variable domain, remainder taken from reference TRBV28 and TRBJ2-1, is DVKVTQSSRYLVKRTGEKVFLECVQDMDHENMFWYRQDPGLGLRLIYFSYDVKMKEKGDIPEGYSVSREKKERFSLILESASTNQTSMYLCASSLFVHGLAGPSSYNEQFFGPGTRLTVL.

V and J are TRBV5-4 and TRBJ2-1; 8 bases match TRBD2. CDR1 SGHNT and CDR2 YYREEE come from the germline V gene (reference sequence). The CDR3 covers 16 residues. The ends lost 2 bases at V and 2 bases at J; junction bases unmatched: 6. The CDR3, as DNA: TGTGCCAGCAGCTTCTCGCGGGGGGCCGCCTACAATGAGCAGTTCTTC. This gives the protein CASSFSRGAAYNEQFF. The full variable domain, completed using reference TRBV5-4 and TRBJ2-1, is ETGVTQSPTHLIKTRGQQVTLRCSSQSGHNTVSWYQQALGQGPQFIFQYYREEENGRGNFPPRFSGLQFPNYSSELNVNALELDDSALYLCASSFSRGAAYNEQFFGPGTRLTVL.

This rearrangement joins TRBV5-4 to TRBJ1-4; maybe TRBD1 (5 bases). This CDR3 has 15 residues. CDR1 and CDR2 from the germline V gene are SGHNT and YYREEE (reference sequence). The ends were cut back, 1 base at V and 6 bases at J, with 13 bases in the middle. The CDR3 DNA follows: TGTGCCAGCAGCTTGAGTGGGGGAGGTTATGAAAAACTGTTTTTT. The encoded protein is CASSLSGGGYEKLFF.

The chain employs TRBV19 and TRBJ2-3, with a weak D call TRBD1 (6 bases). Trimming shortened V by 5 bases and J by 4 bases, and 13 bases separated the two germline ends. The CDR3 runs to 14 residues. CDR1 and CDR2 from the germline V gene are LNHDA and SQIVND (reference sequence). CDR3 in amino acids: CASSEGTSADTQYF. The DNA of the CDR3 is TGTGCCAGTAGTGAGGGGACAAGTGCAGATACGCAGTATTTT. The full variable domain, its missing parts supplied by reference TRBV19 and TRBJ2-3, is DGGITQSPKYLFRKEGQNVTLSCEQNLNHDAMYWYRQDPGQGLRLIYYSQIVNDFQKGDIAEGYSVSREKKESFPLTVTSAQKNPTAFYLCASSEGTSADTQYFGPGTRLTVL.

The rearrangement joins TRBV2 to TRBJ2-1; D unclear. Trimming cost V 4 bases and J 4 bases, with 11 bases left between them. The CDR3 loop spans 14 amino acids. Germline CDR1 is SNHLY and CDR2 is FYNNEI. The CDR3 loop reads CASSGLLRYNEQFF. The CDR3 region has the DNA TGTGCCAGCAGTGGCCTGCTTCGGTACAATGAGCAGTTCTTC.

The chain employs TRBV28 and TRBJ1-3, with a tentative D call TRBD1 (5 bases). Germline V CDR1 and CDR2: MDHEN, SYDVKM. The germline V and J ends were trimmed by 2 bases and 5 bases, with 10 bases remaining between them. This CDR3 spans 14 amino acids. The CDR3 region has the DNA TGTGCCAGCAGTTTAGGGCAGGGCCGAAACACCATATATTTT. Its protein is CASSLGQGRNTIYF.

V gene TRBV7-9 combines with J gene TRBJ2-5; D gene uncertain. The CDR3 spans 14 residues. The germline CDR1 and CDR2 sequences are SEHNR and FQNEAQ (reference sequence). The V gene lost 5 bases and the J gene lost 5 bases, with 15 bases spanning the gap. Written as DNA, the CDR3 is TGTGCCAGCAGCGTAGTCGAGGCCGCGGAGACCCAGTACTTC. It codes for CASSVVEAAETQYF.

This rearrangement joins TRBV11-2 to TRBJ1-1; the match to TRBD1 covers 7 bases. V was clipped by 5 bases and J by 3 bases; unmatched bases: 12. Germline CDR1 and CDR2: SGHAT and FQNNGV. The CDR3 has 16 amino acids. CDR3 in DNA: TGTGCCAGCAGCCCCTCGATCGCGCAGGGGGACACTGAAGCTTTCTTT. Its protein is CASSPSIAQGDTEAFF.

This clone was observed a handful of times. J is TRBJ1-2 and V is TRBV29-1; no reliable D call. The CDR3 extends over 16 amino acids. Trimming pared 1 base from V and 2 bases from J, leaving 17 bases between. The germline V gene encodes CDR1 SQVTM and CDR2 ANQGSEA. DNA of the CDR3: TGCAGCGTTGAAGCTTATGCGGGGATGCTCAACTATGGCTACACCTTC. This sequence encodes CSVEAYAGMLNYGYTF.

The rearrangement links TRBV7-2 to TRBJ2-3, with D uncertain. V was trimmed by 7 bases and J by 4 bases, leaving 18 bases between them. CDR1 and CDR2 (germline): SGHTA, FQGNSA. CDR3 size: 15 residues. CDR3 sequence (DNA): TGTGCCAGCACCCAATATAAAGCTGGAGCAGATACGCAGTATTTT. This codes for CASTQYKAGADTQYF.

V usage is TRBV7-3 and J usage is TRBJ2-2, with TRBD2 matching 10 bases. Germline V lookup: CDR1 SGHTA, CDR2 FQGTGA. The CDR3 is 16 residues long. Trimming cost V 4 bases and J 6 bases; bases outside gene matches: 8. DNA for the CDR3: TGTGCCAGCAGCTCTGGAGTAGCGGGGGGCGCCGGGGAGCTGTTTTTT. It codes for CASSSGVAGGAGELFF.

Here the CDR3 DNA reads TGCGCCAGCAGACGGACAGGGCTCTTTAAGGAGACCCAGTACTTC. It specifies CASRRTGLFKETQYF. This rearrangement joins TRBV4-1 to TRBJ2-5; 8 bases fit TRBD1. Trimming cost V 6 bases and J 5 bases; bases outside gene matches: 11. Germline lookup yields CDR1 MGHRA and CDR2 YSYEKL. CDR3 length: 15 residues.

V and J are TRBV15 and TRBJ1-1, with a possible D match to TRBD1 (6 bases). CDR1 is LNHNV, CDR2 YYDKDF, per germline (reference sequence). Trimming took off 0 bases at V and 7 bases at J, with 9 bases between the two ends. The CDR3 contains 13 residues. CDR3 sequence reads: CATSRERGNEAFF. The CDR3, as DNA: TGTGCCACCAGCAGAGAAAGGGGGAATGAAGCTTTCTTT.

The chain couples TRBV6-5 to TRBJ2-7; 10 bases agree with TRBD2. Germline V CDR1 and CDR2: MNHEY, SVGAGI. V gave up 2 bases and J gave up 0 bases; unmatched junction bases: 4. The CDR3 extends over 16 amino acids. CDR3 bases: TGTGCCAGCAGTTACGAAGCGGGGGGGAGCTCCTACGAGCAGTACTTC. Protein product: CASSYEAGGSSYEQYF.

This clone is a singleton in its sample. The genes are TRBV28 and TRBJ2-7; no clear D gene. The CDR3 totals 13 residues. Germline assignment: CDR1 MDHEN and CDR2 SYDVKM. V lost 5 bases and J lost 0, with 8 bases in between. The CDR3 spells CASSHTPSYEQYF. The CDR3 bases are TGTGCCAGCAGTCACACGCCCTCCTACGAGCAGTACTTC.

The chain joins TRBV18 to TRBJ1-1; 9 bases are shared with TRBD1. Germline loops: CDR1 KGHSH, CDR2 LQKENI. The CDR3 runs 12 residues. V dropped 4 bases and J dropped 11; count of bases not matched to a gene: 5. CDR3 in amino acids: CASSQNRGPAFF. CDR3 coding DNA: TGTGCCAGCTCACAAAACAGGGGGCCGGCTTTCTTT.

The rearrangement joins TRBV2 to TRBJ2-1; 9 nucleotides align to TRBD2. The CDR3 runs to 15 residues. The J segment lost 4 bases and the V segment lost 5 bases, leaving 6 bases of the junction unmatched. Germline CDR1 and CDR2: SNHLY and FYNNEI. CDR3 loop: CASSRLAGAYNEQFF. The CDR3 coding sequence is TGTGCCAGCAGTAGATTAGCGGGGGCTTACAATGAGCAGTTCTTC.

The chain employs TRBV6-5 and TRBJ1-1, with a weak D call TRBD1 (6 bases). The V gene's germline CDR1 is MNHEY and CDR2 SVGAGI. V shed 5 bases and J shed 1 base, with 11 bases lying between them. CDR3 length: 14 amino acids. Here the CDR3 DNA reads TGTGCCAGCAGTCAGACAGGCGGGAACACTGAAGCTTTCTTT. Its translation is CASSQTGGNTEAFF.

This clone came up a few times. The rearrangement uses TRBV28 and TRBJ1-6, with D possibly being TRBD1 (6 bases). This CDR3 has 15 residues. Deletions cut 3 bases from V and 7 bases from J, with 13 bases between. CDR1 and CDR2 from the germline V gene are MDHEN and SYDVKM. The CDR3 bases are TGTGCCAGCAGTTTTGGGTGGCAGGGGAATTCACCCCTCCACTTT. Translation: CASSFGWQGNSPLHF.

The CDR3 DNA reads as TGTGCCTCTATCGCAGGGGCGATCGCTGAAAAACTGTTTTTT. It specifies CASIAGAIAEKLFF. This chain joins TRBV2 and TRBJ1-4; maybe TRBD1 (6 bases). Trimming stripped 11 bases from V and 7 bases from J, with 20 bases between. The CDR3 runs to 14 residues. Per germline, CDR1 SNHLY and CDR2 FYNNEI.

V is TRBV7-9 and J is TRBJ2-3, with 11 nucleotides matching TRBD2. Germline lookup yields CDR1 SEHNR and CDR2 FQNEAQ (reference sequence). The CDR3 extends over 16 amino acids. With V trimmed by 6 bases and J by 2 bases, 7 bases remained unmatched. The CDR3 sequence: CASSLIAGGITDTQYF. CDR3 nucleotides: TGTGCCAGCAGTCTTATAGCGGGGGGGATCACAGATACGCAGTATTTT.

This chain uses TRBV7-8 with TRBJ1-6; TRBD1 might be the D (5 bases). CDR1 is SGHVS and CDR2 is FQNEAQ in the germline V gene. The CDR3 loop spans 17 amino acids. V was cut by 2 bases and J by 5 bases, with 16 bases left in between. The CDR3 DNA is TGTGCCAGCAGCTTACGTCCCCCCGGAGGGGATAATTCACCCCTCCACTTT. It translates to CASSLRPPGGDNSPLHF.

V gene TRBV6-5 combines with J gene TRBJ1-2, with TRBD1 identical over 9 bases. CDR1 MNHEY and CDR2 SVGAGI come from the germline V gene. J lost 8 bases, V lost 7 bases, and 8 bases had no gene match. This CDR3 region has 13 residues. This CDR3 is CASTEQGAEGYTF. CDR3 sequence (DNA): TGTGCCAGCACCGAACAGGGGGCGGAGGGCTACACCTTC.

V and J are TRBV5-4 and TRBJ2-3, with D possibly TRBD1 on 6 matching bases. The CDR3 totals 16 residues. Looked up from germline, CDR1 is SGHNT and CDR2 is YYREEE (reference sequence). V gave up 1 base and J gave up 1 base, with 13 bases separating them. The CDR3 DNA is TGTGCCAGCAGCTTGAAATCGACAGGCCGCACAGATACGCAGTATTTT. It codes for CASSLKSTGRTDTQYF.